Listed below are T cell receptor beta chains from one sample, sequenced in a study of shared clonotypes between healthy human individuals. Profiled with immunoSEQ multiplex PCR; TCRdb holds only in-frame clones, not every one. In the table there are over 75,000 clones, 60% to 75% of which are singletons. The sample was memory CD8+ T cells sorted from blood. The origin of the receptors is a man aged 25-40 years in good health. Each CDR3 is given with its conserved first and last residue. Each record gives: clone size, J gene, D gene, V gene, CDR3 protein, CDR3 DNA. A D gene is named only where the DNA matches it firmly. Clone sizes are given selectively: once, few, many, or a class where the clone is expanded.

clone size: -
J gene: TRBJ2-1
D gene: -
V gene: TRBV28
CDR3 protein: CASSLYLGQLGLNEQFF
CDR3 DNA: TGTGCCAGCAGTTTATACCTCGGACAGCTCGGGTTGAATGAGCAGTTCTTC

clone size: many
J gene: TRBJ1-3
D gene: -
V gene: TRBV5-4
CDR3 protein: CASSFTGVGNTIYF
CDR3 DNA: TGTGCCAGCAGCTTTACCGGAGTTGGAAACACCATATATTTT

clone size: -
J gene: TRBJ2-3
D gene: -
V gene: TRBV7-8
CDR3 protein: CASSLKRVDVDTQYF
CDR3 DNA: TGTGCCAGCAGCTTAAAGCGGGTTGATGTCGATACGCAGTATTTT

clone size: -
J gene: TRBJ2-7
D gene: TRBD1
V gene: TRBV27
CDR3 protein: CASSEQGGYEQYF
CDR3 DNA: TGTGCCAGCAGTGAACAGGGGGGCTACGAGCAGTACTTC

clone size: once
J gene: TRBJ2-7
D gene: TRBD1
V gene: TRBV27
CDR3 protein: CASSGQGSEQYF
CDR3 DNA: TGTGCCAGCAGCGGACAGGGTTCCGAGCAGTACTTC

clone size: -
J gene: TRBJ2-7
D gene: -
V gene: TRBV4-3
CDR3 protein: CASSQGTNAYEQYF
CDR3 DNA: TGCGCCAGCAGCCAAGGGACTAATGCCTACGAGCAGTACTTC

clone size: -
J gene: TRBJ2-2
D gene: TRBD2
V gene: TRBV10-3
CDR3 protein: CAGKAGGNTGELFF
CDR3 DNA: TGTGCCGGGAAAGCGGGAGGAAACACCGGGGAGCTGTTTTTT

clone size: many
J gene: TRBJ1-2
D gene: TRBD1
V gene: TRBV6-1
CDR3 protein: CAIKQGTYYGYTF
CDR3 DNA: TGTGCCATCAAACAGGGGACGTACTATGGCTACACCTTC

clone size: -
J gene: TRBJ2-2
D gene: -
V gene: TRBV11-2
CDR3 protein: CASSLTDTGELFF
CDR3 DNA: TGTGCCAGCAGCTTAACTGACACCGGGGAGCTGTTTTTT

clone size: -
J gene: TRBJ2-7
D gene: TRBD2
V gene: TRBV7-8
CDR3 protein: CASSLIGLAASEQYF
CDR3 DNA: TGTGCCAGCAGCTTGATCGGACTAGCGGCTAGCGAGCAGTACTTC

clone size: -
J gene: TRBJ1-2
D gene: -
V gene: TRBV18
CDR3 protein: CASSPPFVTAQALYYTF
CDR3 DNA: TGTGCCAGCTCACCACCCTTTGTCACCGCCCAAGCGCTTTACTACACCTTC

clone size: -
J gene: TRBJ1-4
D gene: TRBD1
V gene: TRBV19
CDR3 protein: CASSPHRGEDEKLFF
CDR3 DNA: TGTGCCAGTAGTCCCCACAGGGGAGAGGATGAAAAACTGTTTTTT

clone size: -
J gene: TRBJ2-1
D gene: TRBD2
V gene: TRBV9
CDR3 protein: CASSGGLPYNEQFF
CDR3 DNA: TGTGCCAGCAGCGGGGGACTACCTTACAATGAGCAGTTCTTC

clone size: once
J gene: TRBJ2-1
D gene: TRBD2
V gene: TRBV5-5
CDR3 protein: CASSVRTSGTNEQFF
CDR3 DNA: TGTGCCAGCAGCGTAAGGACTAGCGGGACCAATGAGCAGTTCTTC

clone size: -
J gene: TRBJ2-3
D gene: -
V gene: TRBV15
CDR3 protein: CATSTRVRRATDTQYF
CDR3 DNA: TGTGCCACCAGCACCCGGGTACGGAGGGCCACAGATACGCAGTATTTT

clone size: -
J gene: TRBJ2-1
D gene: TRBD2
V gene: TRBV5-6
CDR3 protein: CASSARPGLAGGPNEQFF
CDR3 DNA: TGTGCCAGCAGCGCGAGGCCGGGACTAGCGGGAGGGCCCAATGAGCAGTTCTTC

clone size: -
J gene: TRBJ2-1
D gene: -
V gene: TRBV5-1
CDR3 protein: CASRVAESSYNEQLF
CDR3 DNA: TGCGCCAGCAGAGTAGCGGAGAGCTCCTACAATGAGCAGCTCTTC

clone size: -
J gene: TRBJ2-1
D gene: TRBD2
V gene: TRBV7-9
CDR3 protein: CASSSPLMGRETHNEQFF
CDR3 DNA: TGTGCCAGCAGCTCCCCCCTAATGGGGCGGGAGACCCACAATGAGCAGTTCTTC

clone size: -
J gene: TRBJ2-7
D gene: -
V gene: TRBV9
CDR3 protein: CASSGPNKYEQYF
CDR3 DNA: TGTGCCAGCAGCGGGCCGAACAAATACGAGCAGTACTTC

clone size: -
J gene: TRBJ2-1
D gene: TRBD2
V gene: TRBV6-5
CDR3 protein: CASSPTSGSYNEQFF
CDR3 DNA: TGTGCCAGCAGTCCGACTAGCGGGAGCTACAATGAGCAGTTCTTC